Presented here are 27 T cell receptor beta chains from one specimen sequenced in a study of vaccination and CD4 T cells after COVID-19. For these TCRs, the target antigens are not known. Once obtained from cultured CD4+ T cells, the DNA was sequenced using the Oncomine TCR Beta short-read assay. TCRdb processed the PCR reads anew with MiXCR; each CDR3 protein has one entry. Counted here are approximately 17,000 distinct CDR3 sequences, roughly 45% occurring once; the ten biggest clones make up less than 7.5%. Treatment meaning: roughly 10-day PBMC culture with coronavirus spike peptide pools or control peptides (ViraFEST assay). Sample: CD4+ T cells from blood, cultured in vitro. These receptors were taken from a human donor who had recovered from COVID-19.

This sequence joins TRBV20-1 and TRBJ2-5, with 10 bases matching TRBD1. CDR1 and CDR2 (germline): DFQATT, SNEGSKA (reference sequence). With V trimmed by 0 bases and J by 1 base, 14 bases remained unmatched. The CDR3 is 19 residues long. The CDR3 region has the DNA TGCAGTGCTAGAGATTGGAGGGGACAGGGGAGAGAGGCCCAAGAGACCCAGTACTTC. It yields the protein CSARDWRGQGREAQETQYF.

In this sample, this clonotype turned up a few times. The chain links TRBV15 to TRBJ2-5, with D perhaps matching TRBD1 or TRBD2 (5 bases each). CDR3 size: 14 residues. CDR1 and CDR2 from the germline V gene are LNHNV and YYDKDF (reference sequence). The V end was cut by 1 base, the J end by 4 bases, with 10 bases between. CDR3 protein: CATSRGGLPETQYF. The DNA for the CDR3 is TGTGCCACCAGCAGAGGGGGGTTACCAGAGACCCAGTACTTC.

A few counts support this clonotype. The CDR3 reads CATSDETGDGYGYTF. CDR3 in DNA: TGTGCCACCAGTGACGAGACAGGGGACGGCTATGGCTACACCTTC. The chain carries TRBV24-1 and TRBJ1-2, with 8 nucleotides matching TRBD1. The CDR3 length is 15 residues. The V segment lost 4 bases and the J segment 4 bases; nucleotides outside the gene matches: 7. CDR1 KGHDR and CDR2 SFDVKD come from the germline V gene.

This clonotype was counted a few times. This chain connects TRBV6-5 to TRBJ2-5; TRBD2 might be the D (6 bases). This CDR3 comprises 12 residues. V lost 4 bases, J lost 4 bases, and 7 bases lay in between. Germline V gene data show CDR1 as MNHEY and CDR2 as SVGAGI. The CDR3, as DNA: TGTGCCAGCAGTTCCGGGGGAGAGACCCAGTACTTC. The encoded protein is CASSSGGETQYF.

J is TRBJ2-1 and V is TRBV7-2, with TRBD2 matching over 8 bases. Germline CDR1 is SGHTA and CDR2 is FQGNSA. CDR3 size: 13 residues. The ends lost 4 bases at V and 6 bases at J; junction bases unmatched: 2. CDR3 in amino acids: CASSYTSGNEQFF. CDR3 bases: TGTGCCAGCAGCTATACTAGCGGCAATGAGCAGTTCTTC.

The rearrangement joins TRBV27 to TRBJ2-7, with 7 bases matching TRBD2. This CDR3 comprises 16 residues. Germline CDR1 MNHEY, CDR2 SMNVEV (reference sequence). V shed 4 bases, J shed 1 base, and the junction held 10 bases outside the gene matches. The CDR3 bases are TGTGCCAGCAGTTCGCGGGAGCACCTTAAGTCCTACGAGCAGTACTTC. Amino acid sequence: CASSSREHLKSYEQYF.

The rearrangement links TRBV10-3 to TRBJ2-7; D may be TRBD1 or TRBD2 (5 bases each). Deletions cut 3 bases from V and 0 bases from J, with 15 bases between. The CDR3 loop spans 16 amino acids. From germline, CDR1 is ENHRY and CDR2 SYGVKD. The CDR3 region is CAISDSPGRSSYEQYF. CDR3 in DNA: TGTGCCATCAGTGACTCACCGGGACGAAGCTCCTACGAGCAGTACTTC.

The chain employs TRBV10-3 and TRBJ2-2; 11 positions agree with TRBD1. The CDR3 consists of 16 residues. Germline V CDR1 and CDR2: ENHRY, SYGVKD. J was trimmed by 6 bases and V by 10 bases; bases with no gene match: 13. Here the CDR3 DNA reads TGTGCCACGAGTGGAATAGGGACAGGGGGTTCCGGGGAGCTGTTTTTT. As protein: CATSGIGTGGSGELFF.

This chain connects TRBV5-1 to TRBJ2-1; either TRBD1 or TRBD2 may fit D (5 bases each). The germline V and J ends were trimmed by 3 bases and 10 bases, with 11 bases remaining between them. The CDR3 sequence is 12 residues long. Germline V CDR1 and CDR2: SGHRS, YFSETQ. The DNA for the CDR3 is TGCGCCAGCAGCTCAGCTAGGGACGAGCAGTTCTTC. This codes for CASSSARDEQFF.

A few counts support this clonotype. The rearrangement joins TRBV20-1 to TRBJ1-1; D not certain. The CDR3 length is 13 residues. Germline V gives CDR1 DFQATT, CDR2 SNEGSKA (reference sequence). V lost 6 bases to trimming and J lost 4 bases, with 15 bases between them. CDR3 sequence reads: CSAKPPSSTEAFF. The CDR3 nucleotides are TGCAGTGCCAAACCCCCCTCTTCCACTGAAGCTTTCTTT.

The V gene is TRBV10-1, the J gene TRBJ2-2; a weak D match, TRBD1 (5 bases). Trimming stripped 5 bases from V and 8 bases from J, with 12 bases between. The CDR3 is 13 amino acids. Germline values: CDR1 WNHNN, CDR2 SYGVQD (reference sequence). The CDR3 nucleotides are TGCGCCAGCAGTACCAGGGTGGATGGGGAGCTGTTTTTT. Its protein is CASSTRVDGELFF.

This clonotype was seen a handful of times. V gene TRBV15 combines with J gene TRBJ1-6; possible D gene TRBD1, 5 bases. The CDR3 contains 15 residues. Germline CDR1 and CDR2: LNHNV and YYDKDF (reference sequence). Trimming removed 3 bases from V and 8 bases from J, with 14 bases in between. For the CDR3, the DNA is TGTGCCACCAGCAGGGGAGGGGTTTGGGATTCACCCCTCCACTTT. This gives the protein CATSRGGVWDSPLHF.

This clonotype was picked up a small number of times. The chain uses TRBV20-1 and TRBJ2-5; perhaps TRBD2 as D (5 bases). In germline, CDR1 is DFQATT, CDR2 SNEGSKA (reference sequence). The V end was cut by 7 bases, the J end by 4 bases, with 22 bases between. The CDR3 is made up of 15 amino acids. CDR3 sequence reads: CSVSGWDGGGETQYF. The CDR3 DNA sequence: TGCAGTGTCAGTGGGTGGGATGGAGGAGGAGAGACCCAGTACTTC.

This clonotype was seen only a few times. The chain employs TRBV7-9 and TRBJ1-1, with TRBD1 as a possible D gene (5 bases). The CDR3 is made up of 15 amino acids. CDR1 and CDR2 (germline): SEHNR, FQNEAQ (reference sequence). V lost 4 bases, J lost 1 base, and 13 bases lay in between. The CDR3 bases are TGTGCCAGCAGCTCCGACGGGGCCAGGAACACTGAAGCTTTCTTT. Its translation is CASSSDGARNTEAFF.

This clonotype has only a few counts. This chain connects TRBV27 to TRBJ2-7; D unresolved. CDR3 length: 15 amino acids. V was clipped by 2 bases and J by 2 bases, with 13 bases between them. Germline loops: CDR1 MNHEY, CDR2 SMNVEV (reference sequence). The CDR3 protein is CASSLGMGATYEQYF. In nucleotides, the CDR3 is TGTGCCAGCAGTTTAGGTATGGGCGCCACCTACGAGCAGTACTTC.

This rearrangement joins TRBV7-9 to TRBJ2-1; 7 bases are shared with TRBD1. Germline assignment: CDR1 SEHNR and CDR2 FQNEAQ (reference sequence). The ends lost 9 bases at V and 10 bases at J; junction bases unmatched: 9. The CDR3 is 12 residues long. The CDR3 reads CARQGQGWEQFF. In DNA form, the CDR3 reads TGTGCCAGACAGGGGCAGGGGTGGGAGCAGTTCTTC. The whole variable domain, remainder taken from reference TRBV7-9 and TRBJ2-1, is DTGVSQNPRHKITKRGQNVTFRCDPISEHNRLYWYRQTLGQGPEFLTYFQNEAQLEKSRLLSDRFSAERPKGSFSTLEIQRTEQGDSAMYLCARQGQGWEQFFGPGTRLTVL.

This chain connects TRBV20-1 to TRBJ2-7; TRBD2 agrees at 9 bases. The CDR3 has 14 amino acids. Germline V gene data show CDR1 as DFQATT and CDR2 as SNEGSKA (reference sequence). V lost 7 bases to trimming and J lost 3 bases; unmatched junction nucleotides: 10. CDR3 sequence: CSVPRLAGSYEQYF. The CDR3 DNA sequence: TGCAGTGTCCCCCGGCTAGCGGGGAGCTACGAGCAGTACTTC.

The chain carries TRBV19 and TRBJ2-5; possible D gene TRBD2, 5 bases. The CDR3 runs 13 residues. The V end lost 6 bases, the J end lost 1 base, and 9 bases lay between the germline ends. CDR1 is LNHDA and CDR2 is SQIVND in the germline V gene (reference sequence). The CDR3 nucleotides read TGTGCCAGTAGCCCGGACTTCCAAGAGACCCAGTACTTC. This gives the protein CASSPDFQETQYF.

This chain connects TRBV20-1 to TRBJ1-2, with 8 bases fitting TRBD1. Per the germline V gene, CDR1 is DFQATT and CDR2 is SNEGSKA (reference sequence). Germline trimming cut 4 bases from V and 2 bases from J; bases unmatched to any gene: 6. The CDR3 extends over 14 amino acids. CDR3 DNA sequence: TGCAGTGCTACAGGGACAGGAGCAAACTATGGCTACACCTTC. Its protein product is CSATGTGANYGYTF.

This clonotype was seen more than once but under ten times. The chain has TRBV6-1 and TRBJ1-2; D might be TRBD1 (5 bases). This CDR3 has 13 amino acids. Germline values: CDR1 MNHNS, CDR2 SASEGT. Trimming stripped 8 bases from V and 4 bases from J, with 14 bases between. The CDR3 reads CASSGRGGYGYTF. In DNA form, the CDR3 reads TGTGCCAGCTCGGGGAGGGGAGGCTATGGCTACACCTTC.

The chain uses TRBV7-9 and TRBJ1-1; 9 nucleotides line up with TRBD1. The CDR3 covers 14 residues. The trim removed 7 bases at V and 4 bases at J, leaving 7 bases unmatched. Germline V gene lookup returns CDR1 SEHNR and CDR2 FQNEAQ (reference sequence). The CDR3, as DNA: TGTGCCAGCATGGCCACAGGGGGCGGCACTGAAGCTTTCTTT. Translated: CASMATGGGTEAFF.

The V gene is TRBV14, the J gene TRBJ1-6, with D hard to call. CDR3 length equals 12 residues. Looked up from germline, CDR1 is SGHDN and CDR2 is FVKESK. V lost 1 base, J lost 11 bases, and 6 bases lay in between. For the CDR3, the DNA is TGTGCCAGCAGCCAAGTAAAAACACCCCTCCACTTT. Translated: CASSQVKTPLHF.

The chain has TRBV7-3 and TRBJ2-2; D uncertain. The CDR3 is 15 residues long. In germline, CDR1 is SGHTA, CDR2 FQGTGA. Trimming shortened V by 5 bases and J by 7 bases, and 17 bases separated the two germline ends. DNA of the CDR3: TGTGCCAGCAGCCCCTCGACACACCGTGACGGGGAGCTGTTTTTT. Its translation: CASSPSTHRDGELFF.

This clonotype was seen only a few times. The rearrangement links TRBV19 to TRBJ1-2; D gene uncertain. The CDR3 has 15 amino acids. The ends were cut back, 1 base at V and 0 bases at J, with 9 bases in the middle. Germline CDR1 and CDR2: LNHDA and SQIVND (reference sequence). The CDR3 region has the DNA TGTGCCAGTAGTATAGTGGTCCAAGCTAACTATGGCTACACCTTC. Its protein is CASSIVVQANYGYTF.

This rearrangement joins TRBV12-3 or TRBV12-4 to TRBJ2-2; no clear D gene. Trimming pared 4 bases from V and 5 bases from J, leaving 17 bases between. The length of the CDR3 is 16 residues. The CDR3 bases are TGTGCCAGCAGTTATCGGGCCACCCTGGGGACCGGGGAGCTGTTTTTT. Translated: CASSYRATLGTGELFF.

This clonotype came up a few times. The chain joins TRBV12-3 or TRBV12-4 to TRBJ1-1; weak D call: TRBD1 (5 bases). CDR3 length: 16 amino acids. V lost 4 bases to trimming and J lost 1 base, with 16 bases between them. For the CDR3, the DNA is TGTGCCAGCAGTTCCTTCCGGGGCTCTTCGAACACTGAAGCTTTCTTT. This translates into CASSSFRGSSNTEAFF.

The table lists this clonotype with a count of one. The chain recombines TRBV10-3 with TRBJ2-7; a weak D match, TRBD1 (6 bases). Trimming removed 7 bases from V and 2 bases from J, with 12 bases in between. The CDR3 consists of 13 residues. Germline loops: CDR1 ENHRY, CDR2 SYGVKD. For the CDR3, the DNA is TGTGCCATCACTGGGACACAGGCCTACGAGCAGTACTTC. Residues: CAITGTQAYEQYF.